This T cell receptor (beta chain) stems from a study of shared clonotypes between healthy human individuals. Findings and caveats of the study: How much donors shared clonotypes was expected to be affected by sequencing depth.

This CDR3 comprises 15 residues. Germline V gene data show CDR1 as KGHSH and CDR2 as LQKENI. As originally analysed: Filtering differed, since immunoSEQ gave only junction sequences and no quality scores. This table comes from immunoSEQ multiplex PCR, and its TCRdb copy is limited to in-frame clones, with some not included. V and J calls and clone size follow that table, whereas D and trimming were derived from the DNA. The sample holds about 1.1 million clones; roughly 80% are singletons and the top ten take approximately 0.9%. Adults of Caucasian background living in Nashville, Tennessee made up all donors. CD45RA-negative memory and CD45RA+ naive subsets were split from the CD4+ cells. With respect to this clone: Its antigen is unknown. One end of the junction does not line up with germline, which may come from a read error.

The chain uses TRBV18 and TRBJ2-1, with 11 bases lining up with TRBD2. This sequence was found in a man younger than 30 in good health. Some clones in this sample may be carry-over from other donors' samples. Sequenced material: memory CD4+ T cells from PBMCs. Subset indicated: CD45RA-negative fraction. CDR3 sequence reads: CASSPLAGDYNEQFF. For the CDR3, the DNA is TGTGCCAGCTCGCCACTAGCGGGAGACTACAATGAGCAGTTCTTC.